This T cell receptor beta chain comes out of a study of cytomegalovirus exposure and HLA in healthy donors. Study-level background: The same platform as the roughly 700 first-cohort repertoires was used for the 95 to 150 validation repertoires, a later analysis reported.

A note on this clone: No antigen is known for it.

The donors were part of the 120-subject validation cohort, which stood apart from the roughly 700-subject first cohort. Broader study findings: Investigators reported under 200 TCR beta chains as tied to cytomegalovirus.

V shed 5 bases and J shed 1 base, with 5 bases lying between them. This CDR3 is 12 amino acids long. The V gene's germline CDR1 is SEHNR and CDR2 FQNEAQ (reference sequence). Sequenced by immunoSEQ multiplex PCR; TCRdb stores in-frame clones only, minus some. The repertoire holds about 220,000 clones, approximately 88% seen once, with about 14% in the top ten. V gene TRBV7-9 combines with J gene TRBJ1-1; D uncertain. The clonotype was recovered from a woman aged 30 to 39 in good health and CMV-seropositive. Specimen: PBMCs. The CDR3 loop reads CASSPANTEAFF. CDR3 bases: TGTGCCAGCAGCCCAGCGAACACTGAAGCTTTCTTT.